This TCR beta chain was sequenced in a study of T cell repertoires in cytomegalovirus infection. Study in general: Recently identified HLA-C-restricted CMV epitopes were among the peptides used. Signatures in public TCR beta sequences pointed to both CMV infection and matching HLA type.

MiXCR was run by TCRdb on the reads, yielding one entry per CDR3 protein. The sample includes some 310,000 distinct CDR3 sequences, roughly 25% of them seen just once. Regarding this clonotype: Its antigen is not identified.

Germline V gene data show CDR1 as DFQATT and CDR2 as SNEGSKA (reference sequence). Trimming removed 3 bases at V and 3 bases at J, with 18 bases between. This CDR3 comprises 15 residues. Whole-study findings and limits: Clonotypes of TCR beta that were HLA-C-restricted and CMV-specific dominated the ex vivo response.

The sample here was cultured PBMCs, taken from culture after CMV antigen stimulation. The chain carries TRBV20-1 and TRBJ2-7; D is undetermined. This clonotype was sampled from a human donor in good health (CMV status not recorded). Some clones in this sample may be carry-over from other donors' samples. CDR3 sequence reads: CSASPIGRNDYEQYF. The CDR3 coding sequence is TGCAGTGCTAGTCCCATCGGACGGAACGACTACGAGCAGTACTTC.